This T cell receptor beta chain was profiled in a study of blood T cell repertoires in COVID-19. For the study at large: The analysed material was cDNA or gDNA that came from T cells, B-cell-depleted T cells, or PBMCs.

Germline trimming cut 2 bases from V and 9 bases from J; bases unmatched to any gene: 6. Germline CDR1 reads SGHTA; CDR2 reads FQGTGA. There are 15 residues in the CDR3. Using immunoSEQ multiplex PCR, the repertoire was profiled, and TCRdb retains in-frame clones only, with some absent. The repertoire holds 300,000 to 400,000 clones, about 90% seen once, with about 2.1% in the top ten. The TCR sequence derives from a woman between 55 and 75 years old with COVID-19, enrolled during active disease. This rearrangement joins TRBV7-3 to TRBJ2-1; 11 bases fit TRBD1. Source material: peripheral blood. The CDR3 bases are TGTGCCAGCAGCTTAGTACGGGACAGGGGGAGTGAGCAGTTCTTC. This sequence encodes CASSLVRDRGSEQFF.